This T cell receptor beta chain was obtained from a study of T cell responses to AZD1222 COVID-19 vaccine. Overall study findings and caveats: No day 14 peak samples; only post-peak repertoires were characterized.

Here immunoSEQ multiplex PCR was the method, and the copy in TCRdb shows in-frame clones only, minus some. The table includes around 100,000 clones, about 86% detected once. The sample holds one count of this clone. The antigen remains undetermined. The CDR3 loop spans 13 amino acids. CDR1 SQVTM and CDR2 ANQGSEA come from the germline V gene. The germline V and J ends were trimmed by 7 bases and 7 bases, with 14 bases remaining between them. The chain links TRBV29-1 to TRBJ1-6; no definite D call. This clonotype was obtained from an adult in good health. The source material was peripheral blood, sampled on day 0 of AZD1222 vaccination. The CDR3 sequence is CSARRQENSPLHF. CDR3 nucleotide sequence: TGCAGCGCCCGTAGGCAGGAGAATTCACCCCTCCACTTT.